This T cell receptor beta chain was sequenced in a study of blood T cell repertoires in COVID-19. V shed 7 bases and J shed 6 bases, with 18 bases lying between them. The length of the CDR3 is 13 residues. Germline CDR1 GTSNPN, CDR2 SVGIG (reference sequence). Sequencing was performed with immunoSEQ multiplex PCR; in TCRdb, only in-frame clones are kept and a portion is missing. The sample holds about 330,000 clones; roughly 85% are singletons and the top ten take around 7.2%. The chain couples TRBV30 to TRBJ1-2; weak D call: TRBD1 (6 bases). Sequencing input: peripheral blood. The receptor was isolated from a human donor in a cohort sampled during active COVID-19. The CDR3 bases are TGTGCCTTCGGACAGACCACTTATAATGGCTACACCTTC. Amino acids: CAFGQTTYNGYTF.